The TCR beta chain described here comes from a study of T-cell reconstitution after alpha-beta-depleted transplantation in children. Library preparation (for TCRbeta) was performed with unique molecular identifiers. TCRdb reprocessed the PCR reads with MiXCR, giving one entry per CDR3 protein. The table includes hundreds of thousands of distinct CDR3 sequences, approximately 9.5% detected once. Material: PBMCs from the stem cell graft donor, obtained from the stem cell graft. The TCR sequence derives from a human donor who donated a stem cell graft to a child with acute lymphoblastic leukemia.

CDR3 residues: CASSVGEGTDTQYF. In nucleotides, the CDR3 is TGTGCCAGCAGCGTAGGTGAAGGCACAGATACGCAGTATTTT. This chain uses TRBV9 with TRBJ2-3; D remains unclear. CDR1 and CDR2 (germline): SGDLS, YYNGEE. CDR3 size: 14 residues. With 0 bases removed from V and 1 base from J, the gap between germline ends came to 6 bases.